This T cell receptor (beta chain) is from a study of cytomegalovirus exposure and HLA in healthy donors. Study results and limitations: Highly shared variants forming one cluster were likely a sequencing artifact. Immune exposure information available was restricted to CMV serostatus.

The table lists this clone with a few counts. The antigen is unknown. Germline V lookup: CDR1 SGHTA, CDR2 FQGNSA. The ends lost 5 bases at V and 4 bases at J; junction bases unmatched: 10. CDR3 length: 15 residues. Amplification used 60 Vbeta primers and 13 Jbeta primers. Sequencing was performed with immunoSEQ multiplex PCR; in TCRdb, only in-frame clones are kept and a portion is missing. The repertoire holds roughly 160,000 clones, with 70% to 90% as singletons. The rearrangement joins TRBV7-2 to TRBJ2-7; 8 bases match TRBD2. Sequenced: PBMCs. The sequence was collected from a man aged 18-30 years in good health and CMV-seropositive. CDR3 DNA sequence: TGTGCCAGCAGCCCCGGGGGGGGCGCAGATTACGAGCAGTACTTC. It codes for CASSPGGGADYEQYF.